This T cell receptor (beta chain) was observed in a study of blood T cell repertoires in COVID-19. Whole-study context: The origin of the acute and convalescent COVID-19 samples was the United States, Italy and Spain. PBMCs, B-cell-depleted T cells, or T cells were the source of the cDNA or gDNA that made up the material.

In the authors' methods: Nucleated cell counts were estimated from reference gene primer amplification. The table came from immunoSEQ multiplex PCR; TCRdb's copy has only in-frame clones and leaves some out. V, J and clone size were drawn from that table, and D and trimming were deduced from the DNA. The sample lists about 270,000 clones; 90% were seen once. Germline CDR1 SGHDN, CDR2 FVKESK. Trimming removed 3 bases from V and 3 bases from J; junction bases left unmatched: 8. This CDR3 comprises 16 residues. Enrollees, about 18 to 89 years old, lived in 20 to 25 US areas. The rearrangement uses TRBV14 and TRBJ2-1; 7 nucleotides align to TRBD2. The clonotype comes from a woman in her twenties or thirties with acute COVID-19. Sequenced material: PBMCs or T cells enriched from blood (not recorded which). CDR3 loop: CASSHRREGFYNEQFF. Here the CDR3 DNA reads TGTGCCAGCAGCCACCGCAGGGAGGGCTTCTACAATGAGCAGTTCTTC. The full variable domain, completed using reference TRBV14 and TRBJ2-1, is EAGVTQFPSHSVIEKGQTVTLRCDPISGHDNLYWYRRVMGKEIKFLLHFVKESKQDESGMPNNRFLAERTGGTYSTLKVQPAELEDSGVYFCASSHRREGFYNEQFFGPGTRLTVL.